This is a list of T cell receptor beta chains from one sample in a study of Ad26.COV2.S vaccination and SARS-CoV-2 variants. Assay: immunoSEQ multiplex PCR; the TCRdb copy retains only in-frame clones and omits some. The sample holds about 320,000 clones, approximately 80% seen once. Sequenced material: peripheral blood, taken in a trial of Ad26.COV2.S vaccine versus placebo. These receptors all stem from a person between 18 and 60 years old who received the Ad26.COV2.S COVID-19 vaccine or a placebo. The CDR3 runs from the conserved cysteine through the conserved F or W. The order of the fields is D gene, V gene, clone size, CDR3 length, J gene, CDR3 protein, CDR3 DNA. D genes are given only for firm matches. The listing skips clone size in some rows; elsewhere it reads once, few, many or a size class.

D: TRBD2; V: TRBV11-2; size: NA; length: 16; J: TRBJ2-5; CDR3: CASSLAAAGGLETQYF; DNA: TGTGCCAGCAGCTTAGCCGCAGCGGGGGGGCTTGAGACCCAGTACTTC
D: TRBD2; V: TRBV3-1/TRBV3-2; size: NA; length: 17; J: TRBJ2-2; CDR3: CASSQGRTSGATGELFF; DNA: TGTGCCAGCAGCCAGGGACGGACTAGCGGGGCGACCGGGGAGCTGTTTTTT
D: TRBD1; V: TRBV19; size: few; length: 13; J: TRBJ1-1; CDR3: CASWRQGGTEAFF; DNA: TGTGCCAGTTGGAGACAGGGAGGGACTGAAGCTTTCTTT
D: NA; V: TRBV5-1; size: NA; length: 15; J: TRBJ2-7; CDR3: CASSLSGGDFHEQYF; DNA: TGCGCCAGCAGCTTGTCTGGGGGCGATTTCCACGAGCAGTACTTC
D: TRBD1; V: TRBV19; size: NA; length: 14; J: TRBJ2-3; CDR3: CASSRQGSTDTQYF; DNA: TGTGCCAGTAGTAGACAGGGGAGCACAGATACGCAGTATTTT
D: NA; V: TRBV9; size: NA; length: 15; J: TRBJ2-7; CDR3: CASSVGTARGYEQYF; DNA: TGTGCCAGCAGCGTAGGGACTGCCAGGGGTTACGAGCAGTACTTC
D: NA; V: TRBV2; size: NA; length: 12; J: TRBJ2-5; CDR3: CASSRVGETQYF; DNA: TGTGCCAGCAGTAGGGTGGGGGAGACCCAGTACTTC
D: TRBD2; V: TRBV5-1; size: NA; length: 16; J: TRBJ2-3; CDR3: CASSLGPSGGSDTQYF; DNA: TGCGCCAGCAGCTTGGGGCCTAGCGGGGGGTCAGATACGCAGTATTTT
D: NA; V: TRBV5-4; size: NA; length: 15; J: TRBJ1-2; CDR3: CASSTRQSLNYGYTF; DNA: TGTGCCAGCAGCACTCGGCAGTCCCTTAACTATGGCTACACCTTC
D: TRBD1; V: TRBV29-1; size: NA; length: 13; J: TRBJ2-7; CDR3: CSVLGQGGYEQYF; DNA: TGCAGCGTCCTAGGACAGGGAGGCTACGAGCAGTACTTC
D: TRBD2; V: TRBV3-1/TRBV3-2; size: NA; length: 17; J: TRBJ2-5; CDR3: CASSQQLAGAYQETQYF; DNA: TGTGCCAGCAGCCAGCAGCTAGCGGGGGCGTACCAAGAGACCCAGTACTTC
D: NA; V: TRBV28; size: NA; length: 15; J: TRBJ1-2; CDR3: CASSWDGSLNYGYTF; DNA: TGTGCCAGCAGTTGGGACGGAAGCCTTAACTATGGCTACACCTTC
D: NA; V: TRBV19; size: NA; length: 13; J: TRBJ1-1; CDR3: CASSIGKNTEAFF; DNA: TGTGCCAGTAGTATAGGCAAGAACACTGAAGCTTTCTTT
D: NA; V: TRBV27; size: NA; length: 15; J: TRBJ2-4; CDR3: CASSSGAGAKNIQYF; DNA: TGTGCCAGCAGTTCAGGAGCAGGGGCCAAAAACATTCAGTACTTC
D: NA; V: TRBV23-1; size: NA; length: 18; J: TRBJ2-1; CDR3: CASSQPDGTGSSYNEQFF; DNA: TGCGCCAGCAGCCAGCCGGACGGGACGGGGAGCTCCTACAATGAGCAGTTCTTC
D: NA; V: TRBV27; size: NA; length: 16; J: TRBJ2-3; CDR3: CASSNLRGPMADTQYF; DNA: TGTGCCAGCAGTAATCTCCGGGGTCCGATGGCAGATACGCAGTATTTT
D: TRBD1; V: TRBV5-1; size: NA; length: 14; J: TRBJ1-3; CDR3: CASSSGTAGNTIYF; DNA: TGCGCCAGCAGCTCTGGGACAGCGGGAAACACCATATATTTT
D: NA; V: TRBV6-5; size: NA; length: 11; J: TRBJ2-7; CDR3: CASSKTGKQYF; DNA: TGTGCCAGCAGTAAAACAGGGAAGCAGTACTTC
D: NA; V: TRBV4-2; size: NA; length: 12; J: TRBJ1-6; CDR3: CASSQGDSPLHF; DNA: TGTGCCAGCAGCCAAGGGGATTCACCCCTCCACTTT
D: NA; V: TRBV4-2; size: NA; length: 16; J: TRBJ2-3; CDR3: CASSQGLVGSTDTQYF; DNA: TGTGCCAGCAGCCAAGGACTAGTAGGGAGCACAGATACGCAGTATTTT
D: NA; V: TRBV4-1; size: NA; length: 15; J: TRBJ2-7; CDR3: CASSQDGGLRGEQYF; DNA: TGCGCCAGCAGCCAAGATGGCGGACTCAGGGGCGAGCAGTACTTC
D: NA; V: TRBV19; size: NA; length: 14; J: TRBJ1-2; CDR3: CASSIGQNNYGYTF; DNA: TGTGCCAGTAGTATAGGACAGAATAACTATGGCTACACCTTC
D: NA; V: TRBV21-1; size: NA; length: 15; J: TRBJ1-2; CDR3: CASSKVDNPTRGYTF; DNA: TGTGCCAGCAGCAAAGTGGACAACCCAACGCGGGGCTACACCTTC
D: TRBD1; V: TRBV7-9; size: NA; length: 16; J: TRBJ2-3; CDR3: CASSLAPGQGADTQYF; DNA: TGTGCCAGCAGCTTAGCTCCGGGACAGGGCGCAGATACGCAGTATTTT
D: TRBD1; V: TRBV19; size: NA; length: 16; J: TRBJ1-5; CDR3: CASSIGSRDRGRSQHF; DNA: TGTGCCAGTAGTATAGGAAGCAGGGACAGGGGGCGGTCCCAGCATTTT
D: TRBD1; V: TRBV19; size: NA; length: 14; J: TRBJ2-5; CDR3: CASKELDRGETQYF; DNA: TGTGCCAGTAAAGAACTGGACAGGGGGGAGACCCAGTACTTC
D: TRBD1; V: TRBV6-5; size: NA; length: 14; J: TRBJ1-1; CDR3: CASSLTGMNTEAFF; DNA: TGTGCCAGCAGCTTGACAGGGATGAACACTGAAGCTTTCTTT
D: TRBD1; V: TRBV9; size: NA; length: 15; J: TRBJ2-1; CDR3: CASSPRTGSVDEQFF; DNA: TGTGCCAGCAGCCCCAGGACAGGGTCGGTCGATGAGCAGTTCTTC
D: NA; V: TRBV28; size: few; length: 13; J: TRBJ1-1; CDR3: CASSLRLNTEAFF; DNA: TGTGCCAGCAGTTTGCGGCTGAACACTGAAGCTTTCTTT
D: NA; V: TRBV2; size: NA; length: 14; J: TRBJ2-5; CDR3: CASLTPGYEETQYF; DNA: TGTGCCAGCCTTACGCCAGGGTATGAAGAGACCCAGTACTTC